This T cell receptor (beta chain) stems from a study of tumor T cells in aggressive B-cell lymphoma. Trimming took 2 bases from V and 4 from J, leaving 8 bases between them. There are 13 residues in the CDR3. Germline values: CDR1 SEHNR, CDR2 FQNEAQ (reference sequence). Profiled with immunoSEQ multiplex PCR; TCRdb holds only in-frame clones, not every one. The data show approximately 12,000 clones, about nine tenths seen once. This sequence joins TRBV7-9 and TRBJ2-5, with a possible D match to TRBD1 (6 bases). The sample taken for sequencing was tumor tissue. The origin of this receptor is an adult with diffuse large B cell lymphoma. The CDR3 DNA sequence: TGTGCCAGCAGCTTAAGGGGGAGAGAGACCCAGTACTTC. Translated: CASSLRGRETQYF.